This record concerns one TCR beta chain sequence. Its antigen is as yet unknown. The data derive from a study of graft-versus-host responses after intestinal transplantation. Background on the study: Recipients across the board were started on anti-thymocyte globulin induction, then kept on tacrolimus and steroids for about 3 years.

Assay: immunoSEQ multiplex PCR; the TCRdb copy retains only in-frame clones and omits some. The sample gives around 9,900 clones, about 95% of which show up once; 16% is in the top ten. Overall study results and limits: GvH clonotypes were identified within recipient marrow, with a subset emerging first in ileum or blood.

Trimming left V 2 bases short and J 8 bases short, with 18 bases between. The CDR3 has 15 residues. In germline, CDR1 is SNHLY, CDR2 FYNNEI. The TCR originated in a human patient who received an intestinal transplant, so some T cells may come from the graft donor. This specimen consisted of bone marrow, obtained roughly 540 days after intestinal transplantation. The chain combines TRBV2 with TRBJ1-2; perhaps TRBD1 as D (5 bases). The CDR3 nucleotides are TGTGCCAGCAGTGAAAGCAGGGCCCACCTGGTAGGCTACACCTTC. Protein: CASSESRAHLVGYTF.